A selection of T cell receptor beta chains follows, all from one sample in a study of beta chain features in type 1 diabetes. Clones were read by immunoSEQ multiplex PCR, and TCRdb kept only the in-frame ones, dropping some. In the table there are 200,000 to 250,000 clones, 11% to 15% of which are singletons. Material for sequencing was naive CD4+ T cells from blood. The receptors were sampled from a man aged 25-45 years with type 1 diabetes. Both conserved end residues are part of each CDR3. The D gene is left open where the match is weak. Size tells how often a clone was seen (once, few, many) or the class of an expanded clone, and some rows leave it out.

clone_size j_call v_call d_call cdr3_nt cdr3_aa
. TRBJ2-7 TRBV6-5 . TGTGCCAGCATCCCGAGCGTGGGTTCCTACGAGCAGTACTTC CASIPSVGSYEQYF
few TRBJ1-2 TRBV30 TRBD1 TGTGCCTTGACAGGGAACTATGGCTACACCTTC CALTGNYGYTF
. TRBJ1-1 TRBV29-1 . TGCAGCGTTGAATTAGCTGTGAACACTGAAGCTTTCTTT CSVELAVNTEAFF
. TRBJ2-7 TRBV25-1 . TGTGCCAGCAGTGAGGGAGAGTCCTACGAGCATGAGTACTTC CASSEGESYEHEYF
few TRBJ2-7 TRBV18 . TGTGCCAGCTCACCAAGCCGAACGGGGGAGCAGTACTTC CASSPSRTGEQYF
few TRBJ2-1 TRBV6-6 TRBD2 TGTGCCAGCAGTTATCCTCAGCGGGAGGACTACAATGAGCAGTTCTTC CASSYPQREDYNEQFF
. TRBJ2-7 TRBV4-2 TRBD2 TGTGCCAGCAGCCCACCGGGGGGGCGAGCTGATGGCGAGCAGTACTTC CASSPPGGRADGEQYF
few TRBJ2-3 TRBV7-6 . TGTGCCAGCAGCCGCCTAGGGCCTCAGGGAACAGATACGCAGTATTTT CASSRLGPQGTDTQYF
few TRBJ2-5 TRBV5-4 TRBD2 TGTGCCAGCAGCCATACGGGGGGGCGACAGACCCAGTACTTC CASSHTGGRQTQYF
few TRBJ2-5 TRBV7-2 . TGTGCCAGCAGCTCCCGGGGGATGGGAGAGACCCAGTACTTC CASSSRGMGETQYF
few TRBJ1-6 TRBV10-3 TRBD1 TGTGCCATCAGTGAGGGACAGGTTGCGCAAAGGGTCCTCCACTTT CAISEGQVAQRVLHF
. TRBJ1-1 TRBV30 . TGTGCCTGGAACCCTAGCTTTGGGAGCACTGAAGCTTTCTTT CAWNPSFGSTEAFF
few TRBJ2-7 TRBV5-1 . TGCGCCAGCAGCTTGGCCCCGTCTGTCGAGCAGTACTTC CASSLAPSVEQYF
few TRBJ1-4 TRBV13 TRBD1 TGTGCCAGCAGCCCCTACCCGACAGGGGGCGAAAAACTGTTTTTT CASSPYPTGGEKLFF
few TRBJ2-7 TRBV5-1 . TGCGCCAGCAGCTTAAACAGGGAACAATACGAGCAGTACTTC CASSLNREQYEQYF
few TRBJ2-2 TRBV9 . TGTGCCAGCAGCGTAGACCCAGGTGAAGCCGGGGAGCTGTTTTTT CASSVDPGEAGELFF
few TRBJ1-2 TRBV7-9 TRBD1 TGTGCCAGCAGCCGTGGACAGGGAGCTAACTATGGCTACACCTTC CASSRGQGANYGYTF
. TRBJ1-1 TRBV2 . TGTGCCAGCAGTGAACGCAGGGGTAACACTGAAGCTTTCTTT CASSERRGNTEAFF
. TRBJ2-5 TRBV11-2 TRBD2 TGTGCCAGCAGCTTGCGTCTAGCGGGGGAGGAGACCCAGTACTTC CASSLRLAGEETQYF
. TRBJ1-5 TRBV29-1 . TGCAGCGTTCAGGAACCGAATCAGCCCCAGCATTTT CSVQEPNQPQHF
. TRBJ2-7 TRBV30 . TGTGCCTCTATGACAGGTGGCCTTTACGAGCAGTACTTC CASMTGGLYEQYF
few TRBJ1-1 TRBV27 TRBD1 TGTGCCAGCAGTGGACAGGGGATGAACACTGAAGCTTTCTTT CASSGQGMNTEAFF
once TRBJ1-6 TRBV25-1 . TGTGCCAGCAGTGACGAGGAGGGCTTGGGTAATTCACCCCTCCACTTT CASSDEEGLGNSPLHF
few TRBJ2-3 TRBV10-1 TRBD2 TGCGCCAGCAGTGGATGGACTAGCGGCACAGATACGCAGTATTTT CASSGWTSGTDTQYF
few TRBJ2-3 TRBV10-3 TRBD2 TGTGCCATCAGTGCTCTAGCGGGTGACACAGATACGCAGTATTTT CAISALAGDTDTQYF
few TRBJ2-5 TRBV4-1 . TGCGCCAGCAGCCAAGAAGGGGGGGTAGAGACCCAGTACTTC CASSQEGGVETQYF
once TRBJ2-3 TRBV9 TRBD1 TGTGCCAGCAGCGTTGAACCGGGACAGGCAGGGGATACGCAGTATTTT CASSVEPGQAGDTQYF
. TRBJ2-1 TRBV30 . TGTGCCTGGAGTGTGGAGTACAATGAGCAGTTCTTC CAWSVEYNEQFF
. TRBJ2-7 TRBV5-1 TRBD1 TGCGCCAGCACCGAGCCGGGACAGGGCCCCTACGAGCAGTACTTC CASTEPGQGPYEQYF
few TRBJ2-3 TRBV4-1 TRBD2 TGCGCCAGCAGCCAAGACTTAGCGGGGGGGCTAGATACGCAGTATTTT CASSQDLAGGLDTQYF
few TRBJ1-5 TRBV10-3 . TGTGCCATCAGTGAGGAGGCAGGGGTGCAGCCCCAGCATTTT CAISEEAGVQPQHF
. TRBJ2-7 TRBV19 TRBD1 TGTGCCAGTAGTATAACGCGGGACAGGGAAGCCGAGCAGTACTTC CASSITRDREAEQYF
. TRBJ2-7 TRBV29-1 . TGCAGCGTTGAAGGTCAGGGAAACGAGCAGTACTTC CSVEGQGNEQYF
few TRBJ2-6 TRBV29-1 . TGCAGCGTTGAAAACCCGCAAGGAGGGGTGGGGGCCAACGTCCTGACTTTC CSVENPQGGVGANVLTF
. TRBJ1-1 TRBV4-1 . TGCGCCAGCAGCCAAGCGCACCTCCGAGGGAACACTGAAGCTTTCTTT CASSQAHLRGNTEAFF